Below are 22 T cell receptor beta chains sequenced from a single sample in a study of blood T cell repertoires in COVID-19. The data were produced by immunoSEQ multiplex PCR, yet TCRdb's version contains in-frame clones alone and is incomplete. The sample records 150,000 to 200,000 clones, about four fifths being singletons. The sequenced material came from PBMCs or T cells enriched from blood (not recorded which). All receptors come from a man in his fifties or sixties who had recovered from COVID-19.

This sequence joins TRBV7-9 and TRBJ1-6, with 7 bases fitting TRBD1. J lost 7 bases, V lost 1 base, and 1 base had no gene match. The length of the CDR3 is 14 residues. Germline CDR1 and CDR2: SEHNR and FQNEAQ (reference sequence). The CDR3 DNA follows: TGTGCCAGCAGCTTAGAGACAGGGAATTCACCCCTCCACTTT. This codes for CASSLETGNSPLHF.

This chain connects TRBV5-6 to TRBJ1-1; no clear D. Germline V CDR1 and CDR2: SGHDT, YYEEEE. The CDR3 runs 17 residues. Trimming stripped 0 bases from V and 3 bases from J, with 18 bases between. CDR3 in DNA: TGTGCCAGCAGCTTGGCCCCAGGTTTTTATTTCGACACTGAAGCTTTCTTT. Translation: CASSLAPGFYFDTEAFF.

The CDR3 region has the DNA TGCGCCAGCAGCTTGGATCCCAGCGGGGGGGCGGGTACGCAGTATTTT. Translating it yields CASSLDPSGGAGTQYF. This rearrangement joins TRBV5-1 to TRBJ2-3; 10 nucleotides agree with TRBD2. The V segment lost 0 bases and the J segment 8 bases; nucleotides outside the gene matches: 9. This CDR3 has 16 residues. Germline CDR1 SGHRS, CDR2 YFSETQ.

This rearrangement joins TRBV9 to TRBJ1-6, with D unresolved. From germline, CDR1 is SGDLS and CDR2 YYNGEE. CDR3 length: 14 residues. Trimming stripped 4 bases from V and 8 bases from J, with 13 bases between. As DNA, the CDR3 is TGTGCCAGCAGCAGAACGACCCGGGATTCACCCCTCCACTTT. It is translated as CASSRTTRDSPLHF.

The chain links TRBV3-1 (or the pseudogene TRBV3-2) to TRBJ2-1, with D perhaps matching TRBD1 (5 bases). Germline CDR1 is LGHDT and CDR2 is YNNKEL (reference sequence). This CDR3 comprises 17 residues. Between the trimmed V and J ends, which lost 0 bases and 7 bases, there was a span of 19 bases. CDR3 in amino acids: CASSQDVSKNRRNEQFF. CDR3 DNA sequence: TGTGCCAGCAGCCAAGATGTGAGTAAGAACAGGCGGAATGAGCAGTTCTTC.

This clone was seen a few times. The gene calls are TRBV18 and TRBJ2-1; TRBD2 matches 11 bases. The J segment lost 5 bases and the V segment lost 3 bases, leaving 6 bases of the junction unmatched. CDR1 is KGHSH and CDR2 is LQKENI in the germline V gene. The CDR3 consists of 16 residues. CDR3 nucleotides: TGTGCCAGCTCACCCCTAGCGGGAGGAGACCACAATGAGCAGTTCTTC. It specifies CASSPLAGGDHNEQFF.

This clone was found a few times. The V and J genes are TRBV5-1 and TRBJ2-1; 7 bases are shared with TRBD2. The length of the CDR3 is 20 residues. The germline gives CDR1 SGHRS, CDR2 YFSETQ. V lost 1 base, J lost 5 bases, and 21 bases stayed unmatched. CDR3 in DNA: TGCGCCAGCAGCTTGTCCTCCGGGAGGCGGGAGTTCCGCTCTAACAATGAGCAGTTCTTC. Protein: CASSLSSGRREFRSNNEQFF. Full variable domain (rest looked up from reference TRBV5-1 and TRBJ2-1): KAGVTQTPRYLIKTRGQQVTLSCSPISGHRSVSWYQQTPGQGLQFLFEYFSETQRNKGNFPGRFSGRQFSNSRSEMNVSTLELGDSALYLCASSLSSGRREFRSNNEQFFGPGTRLTVL.

This chain uses TRBV2 with TRBJ2-7; D is ambiguous. The CDR3 consists of 11 residues. Germline V gives CDR1 SNHLY, CDR2 FYNNEI. The ends were cut back, 5 bases at V and 4 bases at J, with 6 bases in the middle. For the CDR3, the DNA is TGTGCCAGCAGTCTCCTGTACGAGCAGTACTTC. Its protein product is CASSLLYEQYF.

V usage is TRBV30 and J usage is TRBJ2-2; 11 bases line up with TRBD2. Germline V gives CDR1 GTSNPN, CDR2 SVGIG (reference sequence). V was pared by 1 base and J by 6 bases, with 10 bases of the junction left unmatched. This CDR3 contains 17 residues. This CDR3 reads CAWSGDSGGAWAGELFF. The CDR3 coding sequence is TGTGCCTGGAGTGGAGATAGCGGGGGGGCCTGGGCCGGGGAGCTGTTTTTT.

DNA of the CDR3: TGTGCCAGCGCCCGGAGGGTGCAGAACACTGAAGCTTTCTTT. This sequence encodes CASARRVQNTEAFF. This chain joins TRBV2 and TRBJ1-1; D not resolved. V shed 8 bases and J shed 1 base, with 14 bases lying between them. The CDR3 is 14 amino acids. Germline V CDR1 and CDR2: SNHLY, FYNNEI.

The chain employs TRBV3-1 (or the pseudogene TRBV3-2) and TRBJ1-3; 8 positions agree with TRBD1. The ends lost 4 bases at V and 1 base at J; junction bases unmatched: 3. There are 15 residues in the CDR3. Per the germline V gene, CDR1 is LGHDT and CDR2 is YNNKEL (reference sequence). This CDR3 is CASSPTGVSGNTIYF. CDR3 bases: TGTGCCAGCAGCCCGACAGGGGTTTCTGGAAACACCATATATTTT.

The CDR3 spells CASRRSSGANVLTF. CDR3 sequence (DNA): TGTGCCAGCAGGCGGAGCTCTGGGGCCAACGTCCTGACTTTC. The rearrangement uses TRBV28 and TRBJ2-6; D gene uncertain. This CDR3 spans 14 amino acids. Deletions cut 6 bases from V and 0 bases from J, with 6 bases between. CDR1 and CDR2 from the germline V gene are MDHEN and SYDVKM.

The J gene is TRBJ2-5, the V gene TRBV5-4, with TRBD2 matching 7 bases. CDR3 length: 15 amino acids. V dropped 2 bases and J dropped 5; count of bases not matched to a gene: 9. CDR1 and CDR2 from the germline V gene are SGHNT and YYREEE (reference sequence). The CDR3 region is CASSLLARGRETQYF. CDR3 sequence (DNA): TGTGCCAGCAGCTTACTAGCGAGGGGTCGGGAGACCCAGTACTTC.

This chain connects TRBV9 to TRBJ2-3; D might be TRBD2 (5 bases). V lost 3 bases and J lost 0, with 11 bases in between. CDR1 is SGDLS, CDR2 YYNGEE, per germline. The CDR3 loop spans 15 amino acids. DNA of the CDR3: TGTGCCAGCAGCGAGTCACTAGGAAGCACAGATACGCAGTATTTT. The encoded protein is CASSESLGSTDTQYF.

The rearrangement links TRBV5-5 to TRBJ2-3, with unresolved D. This CDR3 region has 12 residues. The V gene's germline CDR1 is SGHKS and CDR2 YYEKEE (reference sequence). V gave up 6 bases and J gave up 4 bases, with 9 bases separating them. This CDR3 reads CASTLRADTQYF. CDR3 in DNA: TGTGCCAGCACCCTCCGGGCAGATACGCAGTATTTT.

The chain couples TRBV7-3 to TRBJ2-1; maybe TRBD2 (5 bases). Germline values: CDR1 SGHTA, CDR2 FQGTGA. V dropped 5 bases and J dropped 2 bases, with 13 bases sitting between them. The CDR3 consists of 15 residues. CDR3 nucleotides: TGTGCCAGCAGCCCTAGCCTGGAGCCCTACAATGAGCAGTTCTTC. Its protein product is CASSPSLEPYNEQFF.

This clone has just one count. J is TRBJ2-1 and V is TRBV24-1; D might be TRBD1 (5 bases). Trimming cost V 3 bases and J 6 bases, with 20 bases left between them. Germline V gene lookup returns CDR1 KGHDR and CDR2 SFDVKD. This CDR3 is built from 17 residues. The CDR3, as DNA: TGTGCCACCAGTGATCCGGGCCTCGCGACAGAACCCAATGAGCAGTTCTTC. The encoded protein is CATSDPGLATEPNEQFF.

V gene TRBV5-1 combines with J gene TRBJ2-7, with D possibly being TRBD2 (7 bases). Germline V gives CDR1 SGHRS, CDR2 YFSETQ. The CDR3 sequence is 13 residues long. V was clipped by 5 bases and J by 3 bases, with 12 bases between them. CDR3 in amino acids: CASRKGGDYEQYF. DNA for the CDR3: TGCGCCAGCAGAAAGGGGGGGGACTACGAGCAGTACTTC.

The J gene is TRBJ2-7, the V gene TRBV7-3; 10 bases are shared with TRBD1. CDR1 is SGHTA, CDR2 FQGTGA, per germline. The CDR3 has 16 residues. J lost 4 bases, V lost 1 base, and 7 bases had no gene match. The CDR3 nucleotides are TGTGCCAGCAGCTTAAGTGAAAGGGACAGGGGTTACGAGCAGTACTTC. This sequence encodes CASSLSERDRGYEQYF.

The chain joins TRBV7-8 to TRBJ1-1; D possibly corresponds to TRBD1 (6 bases). V was shortened by 5 bases and J by 1 base, with 11 bases between the two germline ends. Per germline, CDR1 SGHVS and CDR2 FQNEAQ. The CDR3 is 14 amino acids. CDR3 region: CASSRTAGNTEAFF. In DNA form, the CDR3 reads TGTGCCAGCAGCAGGACAGCCGGGAACACTGAAGCTTTCTTT.

The chain carries TRBV28 and TRBJ2-7, with 8 bases aligning to TRBD2. This CDR3 spans 14 amino acids. The junction had 6 bases not matched to a gene; V was cut back by 6 bases and J by 2 bases. Looked up from germline, CDR1 is MDHEN and CDR2 is SYDVKM. CDR3 residues: CASSKLAVAYEQYF. The DNA for the CDR3 is TGTGCCAGCAGCAAACTAGCGGTAGCCTACGAGCAGTACTTC.

CDR3 protein: CASSLIRANYGYTF. The CDR3 region has the DNA TGTGCCAGCAGCTTAATACGAGCTAACTATGGCTACACCTTC. The chain carries TRBV5-6 and TRBJ1-2; D gene ambiguous. Germline V lookup: CDR1 SGHDT, CDR2 YYEEEE. This CDR3 is 14 amino acids long. Trimming left V 2 bases short and J 0 bases short, with 8 bases between.